One and the same sample provided the 14 T cell receptor beta chains below, sequenced in a study of T cell clonality in common variable immunodeficiency. TCRdb keeps only in-frame clones here, not all; method: immunoSEQ multiplex PCR. The data show around 40,000 clones, with none appearing a single time. The sample taken for sequencing was peripheral blood mononuclear cells. Receptors were obtained from a person between 18 and 75 years old in good health.

This clone came up many times. The CDR3 extends 3 residues past the end of the read, so its final part is completed from the germline J gene. The rearrangement uses TRBV12-5 and TRBJ2-1; 9 bases line up with TRBD2. CDR3 length: 19 residues. J lost 0 bases, V lost 1 base, and 10 bases had no gene match. From germline, CDR1 is LGHNT and CDR2 FRNRAP. The sequenced part of the CDR3 DNA is TGTGCTAGTGGTTTGGCCTTGGGAGCGGGAGGAAGCTCCTACAATGAG. Protein sequence: CASGLALGAGGSSYNE. Given in full, the CDR3 is CASGLALGAGGSSYNEQFF. The full variable domain, rest sourced from reference TRBV12-5 and TRBJ2-1, is DARVTQTPRHKVTEMGQEVTMRCQPILGHNTVFWYRQTMMQGLELLAYFRNRAPLDDSGMPKDRFSAEMPDATLATLKIQPSEPRDSAVYFCASGLALGAGGSSYNEQFFGPGTRLTVL.

This clone was detected many times. The CDR3 extends 3 residues past the end of the read, so its final part is completed from the germline J gene. The chain employs TRBV12-3 or TRBV12-4 and TRBJ2-1; 14 positions match TRBD2. V was clipped by 7 bases and J by 4 bases; unmatched bases: 12. The CDR3 runs 18 residues. Here the CDR3 reads CASTPAGLAGGPYNEQFF. The sequenced CDR3 bases are TGTGCCAGCACCCCGGCTGGACTAGCGGGAGGACCTTACAATGAG.

This clone has at least ten counts. Read data end 3 residues before the CDR3 end; the end is taken from the germline J gene. The chain links TRBV12-3 or TRBV12-4 to TRBJ2-7, with TRBD1 matching 9 bases. The CDR3 contains 14 residues. Trimming removed 5 bases from V and 5 bases from J; junction bases left unmatched: 7. CDR3 sequence: CASSLGTGSNEQYF. CDR3 DNA (partial): TGTGCCAGCAGTCTCGGGACAGGGTCCAACGAG.

This clone turned up a few times. The CDR3 end falls 3 residues outside the read, so it is completed with the germline J gene. The chain carries TRBV5-1 and TRBJ2-5; D may be TRBD1 or TRBD2 (5 bases each). CDR1 SGHRS and CDR2 YFSETQ come from the germline V gene. The CDR3 contains 15 residues. Trimming removed 4 bases at V and 3 bases at J, with 16 bases between. CDR3 DNA, as far as it was read: TGCGCCAGCAGCAACCTCGGGCAGGGAGAAGAGACC. It translates to CASSNLGQGEET. The whole CDR3 sequence reads CASSNLGQGEETQYF.

This clone has a count of ten or more. The read is 3 residues too short to cover the CDR3 end, so that end is filled in from the germline J gene. The rearrangement links TRBV20-1 to TRBJ2-3; 11 bases agree with TRBD2. The CDR3 length is 17 residues. J was trimmed by 6 bases and V by 1 base; bases with no gene match: 12. Germline V gene lookup returns CDR1 DFQATT and CDR2 SNEGSKA (reference sequence). The covered CDR3 bases are TGCAGTGCTAGAGGGGCTAGCGGGGGGCAAAAGAGGGATACG. Protein sequence: CSARGASGGQKRDT. The CDR3, in full, reads CSARGASGGQKRDTQYF.

This clone has ten or more counts. The read ends 3 residues early relative to the CDR3; the germline J gene fills the gap. Other DNA sequences from this sample encode an identical CDR3 as well. The V call is TRBV5-5, the J call TRBJ1-1; the D is unclear. Trimming stripped 0 bases from V and 0 bases from J, with 3 bases between. This CDR3 comprises 13 residues. Germline V gives CDR1 SGHKS, CDR2 YYEKEE (reference sequence). This chain's CDR3 is CASSLVVNTEAFF. CDR3 DNA, as far as it was read: TGTGCCAGCAGCTTGGTCGTGAACACTGAA.

This clone was seen at least ten times. The read ends 3 residues before the CDR3 terminus; that terminus is restored from the germline J gene. V gene TRBV28 combines with J gene TRBJ2-2, with D possibly matching TRBD2 (7 bases). V was pared by 1 base and J by 7 bases, with 13 bases between. Per the germline V gene, CDR1 is MDHEN and CDR2 is SYDVKM. The CDR3 is made up of 15 amino acids. The part of the CDR3 DNA that was read is TGTGCCAGCAGTTTATTCGGGGGGCGAGGCGGGGAG. Protein product: CASSLFGGRGGE. The full CDR3 sequence reads CASSLFGGRGGELFF. Filled out from reference TRBV28 and TRBJ2-2, the complete variable domain reads DVKVTQSSRYLVKRTGEKVFLECVQDMDHENMFWYRQDPGLGLRLIYFSYDVKMKEKGDIPEGYSVSREKKERFSLILESASTNQTSMYLCASSLFGGRGGELFFGEGSRLTVL.

This clone was seen many times. The read ends 3 residues before the CDR3 terminus; that terminus is restored from the germline J gene. The rearrangement links TRBV5-1 to TRBJ2-7, with TRBD1 identical over 8 bases. The CDR3 extends over 15 amino acids. Germline V gene sequence: CDR1 SGHRS, CDR2 YFSETQ. V was clipped by 4 bases and J by 2 bases; unmatched bases: 8. CDR3 DNA (partial): TGCGCCAGCAGCCTAGACAGGGGTAGGACCTACGAG. Protein product: CASSLDRGRTYE. The full CDR3 protein reads CASSLDRGRTYEQYF.

This clone was recorded at least ten times. The CDR3 end falls 3 residues outside the read, so it is completed with the germline J gene. The chain combines TRBV5-1 with TRBJ2-7; 9 bases map to TRBD2. V dropped 4 bases and J dropped 3; count of bases not matched to a gene: 2. The CDR3 extends over 13 amino acids. The V gene's germline CDR1 is SGHRS and CDR2 YFSETQ. Incomplete CDR3 DNA: TGCGCCAGCAGCCTAGCGGGGAGCTACGAG. Translation gives CASSLAGSYE. The CDR3 in its entirety is CASSLAGSYEQYF. The complete variable domain, with remaining parts taken from reference TRBV5-1 and TRBJ2-7, reads KAGVTQTPRYLIKTRGQQVTLSCSPISGHRSVSWYQQTPGQGLQFLFEYFSETQRNKGNFPGRFSGRQFSNSRSEMNVSTLELGDSALYLCASSLAGSYEQYFGPGTRLTVT.

This clone occurred many times. The sequenced fragment ends 3 residues before the CDR3 boundary, so the rest is inferred from the germline J gene. The chain joins TRBV30 to TRBJ1-2, with 10 nucleotides matching TRBD1. The CDR3 length is 17 residues. Germline trimming cut 2 bases from V and 4 bases from J; bases unmatched to any gene: 13. CDR1 and CDR2 from the germline V gene are GTSNPN and SVGIG (reference sequence). The CDR3 sequence: CAWSTTGQGLTFYGYTF. CDR3 DNA, as far as it was read: TGTGCCTGGAGTACCACGGGACAGGGGTTGACTTTCTATGGC.

On this clone: The read terminates 3 residues before the CDR3 end, so the remaining end is supplied by the germline J gene. The chain is built from TRBV7-9 and TRBJ2-5, with 7 bases fitting TRBD2. CDR1 SEHNR and CDR2 FQNEAQ come from the germline V gene (reference sequence). This CDR3 has 15 amino acids. Germline trimming cut 5 bases from V and 0 bases from J; bases unmatched to any gene: 6. The DNA read from the CDR3 is TGTGCCAGCAGCGCCGCCGCGGGGGACCAAGAGACC. Amino acid sequence: CASSAAAGDQET. The whole CDR3 region reads CASSAAAGDQETQYF.

Regarding this clone: The observed sequence ends 3 residues before the CDR3 terminus, with the missing tail filled in from the germline J gene. The J gene is TRBJ2-7, the V gene TRBV6-1; 15 positions agree with TRBD2. Germline assignment: CDR1 MNHNS and CDR2 SASEGT. Trimming took 4 bases from V and 4 from J; bases not matched to a gene: 5. This CDR3 comprises 16 residues. The covered CDR3 bases are TGTGCCAGCAGTGCAGGACTAGCGGGGGGGCTATACGAG. Protein: CASSAGLAGGLYE. The whole CDR3 protein is CASSAGLAGGLYEQYF.

This clone has just a few counts. The CDR3 goes on 3 residues after the read ends, and that part is filled in from the germline J gene. This rearrangement joins TRBV30 to TRBJ1-1, with D perhaps TRBD1 (5 bases). Germline CDR1 reads GTSNPN; CDR2 reads SVGIG (reference sequence). V lost 3 bases and J lost 0, with 8 bases in between. This CDR3 is 13 amino acids long. CDR3 sequence reads: CAWRTRVNTEAFF. The CDR3 bases that were read are TGTGCCTGGAGAACCAGGGTGAACACTGAA.

Worth noting for this clone: The sequence runs out 3 residues before the end of the CDR3; the remainder is reconstructed from the germline J gene. The J gene is TRBJ2-5, the V gene TRBV20-1; 9 positions match TRBD2. This CDR3 comprises 18 residues. Trimming cost V 2 bases and J 0 bases; bases outside gene matches: 13. Germline V lookup: CDR1 DFQATT, CDR2 SNEGSKA (reference sequence). CDR3 DNA (partial): TGCAGTGCTAGACGATTCACGCGGGGGGGATTGTACCAAGAGACC. The encoded protein is CSARRFTRGGLYQET. The entire CDR3 protein is CSARRFTRGGLYQETQYF.